The 6 T cell receptor beta chains below all came from one sample that was sequenced in a study of blood T cell repertoires in COVID-19. Sequencing used immunoSEQ multiplex PCR; TCRdb keeps in-frame clones, though not all of them. This sample has more than 300,000 clones, with about 93% found just once. The sequencing sample was made of peripheral blood. These receptors were collected from a woman aged 18-29 years who had recovered from COVID-19.

The chain links TRBV6-5 to TRBJ1-1; D is unresolved. The CDR3 extends over 14 amino acids. The V and J ends lost 5 bases and 1 base respectively, with 11 bases between them. Germline values: CDR1 MNHEY, CDR2 SVGAGI. CDR3 nucleotides: TGTGCCAGCAGTCCACGTGGCCCGAACACTGAAGCTTTCTTT. It encodes CASSPRGPNTEAFF.

The V call is TRBV5-1, the J call TRBJ2-2, with D perhaps matching TRBD1 (7 bases). The ends were cut back, 3 bases at V and 5 bases at J, with 17 bases in the middle. Looked up from germline, CDR1 is SGHRS and CDR2 is YFSETQ. The CDR3 is 16 residues long. The CDR3 DNA is TGCGCCAGCAGCTGGACTACACAGGGGAAAACCGGGGAGCTGTTTTTT. Translated, it gives CASSWTTQGKTGELFF.

The chain has TRBV11-2 and TRBJ1-1; unclear D gene. CDR3 length: 17 amino acids. V lost 5 bases and J 7 bases, leaving 26 bases between the germline ends. Germline V gene lookup returns CDR1 SGHAT and CDR2 FQNNGV. The CDR3 here is CASSPSGFFLRGGEAFF. The DNA of the CDR3 is TGTGCCAGCAGCCCATCCGGATTTTTTTTACGGGGTGGTGAAGCTTTCTTT.

The chain couples TRBV9 to TRBJ1-2; D is undetermined. This CDR3 is 15 amino acids long. Between the trimmed V and J ends, which lost 3 bases and 7 bases, there was a span of 19 bases. Germline CDR1 SGDLS, CDR2 YYNGEE. CDR3 region: CASSGSGLSFRGYTF. The CDR3 DNA reads as TGTGCCAGCAGCGGCTCCGGTCTGTCATTTCGTGGCTACACCTTC. Complete variable domain (other parts from reference TRBV9 and TRBJ1-2): DSGVTQTPKHLITATGQRVTLRCSPRSGDLSVYWYQQSLDQGLQFLIQYYNGEERAKGNILERFSAQQFPDLHSELNLSSLELGDSALYFCASSGSGLSFRGYTFGSGTRLTVV.

Remarks on this clone: The sample carries other DNA sequences with the same CDR3. This rearrangement joins TRBV11-3 to TRBJ2-2, with TRBD2 matching over 9 bases. Germline values: CDR1 SGHNT, CDR2 YENEEA. The length of the CDR3 is 16 residues. V was clipped by 1 base and J by 2 bases; unmatched bases: 2. CDR3 DNA: TGTGCCAGCAGCTTAGTCCTAGCGGGAAACACCGGGGAGCTGTTTTTT. This encodes CASSLVLAGNTGELFF.

The chain links TRBV4-1 to TRBJ2-3; tentative D call: TRBD2 (6 bases). The CDR3 has 17 amino acids. Per germline, CDR1 MGHRA and CDR2 YSYEKL. The germline V and J ends were trimmed by 0 bases and 4 bases, with 17 bases remaining between them. The CDR3 nucleotides read TGCGCCAGCAGCCAAGAACTCACTAGCCTCCCTCCAGATACGCAGTATTTT. Protein sequence: CASSQELTSLPPDTQYF.